This entry lists 25 T cell receptor beta chains sequenced from one sample in a study of cytomegalovirus exposure and HLA in healthy donors (dated by TCRdb to 2016 to 2017). The library was generated by the immunoSEQ multiplex PCR assay. A mixture of 60 forward primers for TCR Vbeta segments and 13 reverse primers for TCR Jbeta segments was used in the multiplex PCR. TCRdb stores this immuneACCESS table with in-frame sequences only. Part of the clones is absent; in the studies checked, under half of the shortfall reflects unresolved V genes, and no reason is known for the rest. This sample comprises 130,000 to 150,000 clones, about 74% of them detected only once. About 13% of the sample lies in the top ten. Sequenced sample: PBMCs. These receptors were collected from a man between 40 and 49 years old in good health and CMV-seropositive.

The table lists this clone with a few counts. This chain joins TRBV14 and TRBJ1-2, with 10 bases fitting TRBD1. The CDR3 is 17 amino acids. The V gene's germline CDR1 is SGHDN and CDR2 FVKESK. V was pared by 1 base and J by 3 bases, with 8 bases of the junction left unmatched. The CDR3 sequence: CASSQGQGARVYYGYTF. The CDR3 DNA sequence: TGTGCCAGCAGCCAAGGACAGGGGGCCCGCGTATACTATGGCTACACCTTC.

The chain carries TRBV29-1 and TRBJ2-7; TRBD1 aligns across 8 bases. CDR1 and CDR2 from the germline V gene are SQVTM and ANQGSEA. The CDR3 covers 13 residues. Trimming at V came to 3 bases and at J to 6 bases, leaving 7 bases not matched to a gene. The CDR3 protein is CSVERDRSREQYF. CDR3 sequence (DNA): TGCAGCGTTGAGAGGGACAGGAGTCGCGAGCAGTACTTC.

Only a few counts were recorded for this clone. Here the CDR3 reads CASSLAPRSSYEQYF. CDR3 coding DNA: TGTGCCAGCAGTTTGGCTCCTAGGAGCTCCTACGAGCAGTACTTC. The chain couples TRBV27 to TRBJ2-7; no definite D call. Germline lookup yields CDR1 MNHEY and CDR2 SMNVEV (reference sequence). V shed 3 bases and J shed 0 bases, with 12 bases lying between them. The CDR3 length is 15 residues.

This clone was detected a few times. The chain employs TRBV6-1 and TRBJ2-2, with TRBD1 matching 12 bases. The V gene's germline CDR1 is MNHNS and CDR2 SASEGT. The CDR3 is 14 residues long. The J segment lost 8 bases and the V segment lost 6 bases, leaving 4 bases of the junction unmatched. CDR3 loop: CASRGQGAGGELFF. The CDR3 DNA reads as TGTGCCAGCAGGGGACAGGGGGCTGGGGGGGAGCTGTTTTTT.

The V call is TRBV28, the J call TRBJ2-3, with TRBD1 identical over 7 bases. The J segment lost 8 bases and the V segment lost 5 bases, leaving 13 bases of the junction unmatched. The V gene's germline CDR1 is MDHEN and CDR2 SYDVKM. The length of the CDR3 is 15 residues. CDR3 amino acids: CASSPPAVAGGTQYF. The CDR3, as DNA: TGTGCCAGCAGTCCCCCAGCCGTAGCAGGGGGTACGCAGTATTTT.

The rearrangement links TRBV28 to TRBJ1-2; D uncertain. There are 14 residues in the CDR3. The V end was cut by 4 bases, the J end by 5 bases, with 14 bases between. Germline-derived CDR1 and CDR2 are MDHEN and SYDVKM. CDR3 in DNA: TGTGCCAGCAGTTACCGGTCAATGTTGTATGGCTACACCTTC. Translated, it gives CASSYRSMLYGYTF.

The chain couples TRBV28 to TRBJ2-7, with TRBD1 matching over 7 bases. CDR1 is MDHEN and CDR2 is SYDVKM in the germline V gene. The CDR3 extends over 14 amino acids. The trim removed 3 bases at V and 6 bases at J, leaving 8 bases unmatched. CDR3: CASSFPQGVGEQYF. CDR3 DNA sequence: TGTGCCAGCAGTTTCCCGCAGGGGGTAGGCGAGCAGTACTTC.

The rearrangement links TRBV28 to TRBJ2-1; TRBD2 matches at 13 bases. In germline, CDR1 is MDHEN, CDR2 SYDVKM. J gave up 4 bases and V 6 bases, and 9 bases lay outside the gene matches. This CDR3 has 17 amino acids. The CDR3 reads CASSRPGTSGVYNEQFF. The CDR3 bases are TGTGCCAGCAGCCGTCCCGGGACTAGCGGGGTTTACAATGAGCAGTTCTTC. Filled out from reference TRBV28 and TRBJ2-1, the complete variable domain reads DVKVTQSSRYLVKRTGEKVFLECVQDMDHENMFWYRQDPGLGLRLIYFSYDVKMKEKGDIPEGYSVSREKKERFSLILESASTNQTSMYLCASSRPGTSGVYNEQFFGPGTRLTVL.

V usage is TRBV7-2 and J usage is TRBJ1-6; possible D gene TRBD1, 6 bases. This CDR3 is built from 16 residues. Germline CDR1 SGHTA, CDR2 FQGNSA. V was clipped by 8 bases and J by 0 bases, with 14 bases between them. CDR3 residues: CASRPDRSSYNSPLHF. CDR3 sequence (DNA): TGTGCCAGCCGCCCAGACAGGAGCTCCTATAATTCACCCCTCCACTTT.

J is TRBJ1-6 and V is TRBV6-1; D is unresolved. Germline V gene lookup returns CDR1 MNHNS and CDR2 SASEGT. The V and J ends lost 2 bases and 0 bases respectively, with 14 bases between them. The length of the CDR3 is 18 residues. The DNA for the CDR3 is TGTGCCAGCAGTGAATCGGCAGCTTGGAGCTCCTATAATTCACCCCTCCACTTT. Translating it yields CASSESAAWSSYNSPLHF.

The table lists this clone with a few counts. This chain uses TRBV5-1 with TRBJ1-4; 7 bases agree with TRBD1. This CDR3 has 15 residues. Unmatched junction bases numbered 4, after V lost 4 bases and J lost 1 base. Per the germline V gene, CDR1 is SGHRS and CDR2 is YFSETQ. In nucleotides, the CDR3 is TGCGCCAGCAGCCCGAACAGGGGAACTAATGAAAAACTGTTTTTT. Its protein product is CASSPNRGTNEKLFF. The full variable domain, in which reference TRBV5-1 and TRBJ1-4 provide the parts outside the CDR3, is KAGVTQTPRYLIKTRGQQVTLSCSPISGHRSVSWYQQTPGQGLQFLFEYFSETQRNKGNFPGRFSGRQFSNSRSEMNVSTLELGDSALYLCASSPNRGTNEKLFFGSGTQLSVL.

The V gene is TRBV28, the J gene TRBJ2-5; weak D call: TRBD1 (5 bases). Between the trimmed V and J ends, which lost 7 bases and 0 bases, there was a span of 15 bases. There are 15 residues in the CDR3. CDR1 and CDR2 (germline): MDHEN, SYDVKM. CDR3 sequence: CASTLGQAYQETQYF. The CDR3 coding sequence is TGTGCCAGCACCTTGGGGCAGGCGTACCAAGAGACCCAGTACTTC. Filled out from reference TRBV28 and TRBJ2-5, the complete variable domain reads DVKVTQSSRYLVKRTGEKVFLECVQDMDHENMFWYRQDPGLGLRLIYFSYDVKMKEKGDIPEGYSVSREKKERFSLILESASTNQTSMYLCASTLGQAYQETQYFGPGTRLLVL.

This chain uses TRBV29-1 with TRBJ1-2, with TRBD1 matching over 8 bases. Germline assignment: CDR1 SQVTM and CDR2 ANQGSEA. Unmatched junction bases numbered 10, after V lost 6 bases and J lost 7 bases. This CDR3 region has 13 residues. Here the CDR3 reads CSVPGQGSGGYTF. The DNA of the CDR3 is TGCAGCGTGCCAGGACAGGGAAGCGGTGGCTACACCTTC.

The chain combines TRBV15 with TRBJ2-7; 8 positions match TRBD1. With V trimmed by 3 bases and J by 7 bases, 8 bases remained unmatched. Germline V gene data show CDR1 as LNHNV and CDR2 as YYDKDF (reference sequence). CDR3 length: 14 residues. CDR3 sequence (DNA): TGTGCCACCAGCAGGACAGGGGAATCGGGGGAGCAGTACTTC. This codes for CATSRTGESGEQYF.

The CDR3 coding sequence is TGTGCCAGTTCGTATGGAGGGCTTGAGACCCAGTACTTC. Translation gives CASSYGGLETQYF. The chain carries TRBV19 and TRBJ2-5, with a tentative D call TRBD2 (6 bases). The V gene lost 8 bases and the J gene lost 5 bases, with 15 bases spanning the gap. The CDR3 loop spans 13 amino acids. The germline gives CDR1 LNHDA, CDR2 SQIVND (reference sequence).

The genes are TRBV6-1 and TRBJ1-2; no definite D call. This CDR3 is built from 15 residues. V was clipped by 6 bases and J by 0 bases, with 14 bases between them. In germline, CDR1 is MNHNS, CDR2 SASEGT. In DNA, the CDR3 is TGTGCCAGCAGCGCCGCTGACTCTGCTAACTATGGCTACACCTTC. It is translated as CASSAADSANYGYTF.

The CDR3 is CASSSPSGRTDTQYF. The CDR3 nucleotides are TGTGCCAGCAGCTCCCCAAGCGGCCGCACAGATACGCAGTATTTT. V and J are TRBV28 and TRBJ2-3, with D possibly TRBD2 on 5 matching bases. This CDR3 has 15 amino acids. Germline values: CDR1 MDHEN, CDR2 SYDVKM. The V and J ends lost 6 bases and 1 base respectively, with 14 bases between them.

V usage is TRBV9 and J usage is TRBJ2-7; 10 positions agree with TRBD2. The CDR3 contains 16 residues. V was pared by 4 bases and J by 5 bases, with 12 bases of the junction left unmatched. Germline assignment: CDR1 SGDLS and CDR2 YYNGEE. The CDR3 nucleotides are TGTGCCAGCAGCACCGAAGGGGGGACTAGCGCCCACGAGCAGTACTTC. Protein: CASSTEGGTSAHEQYF.

This rearrangement joins TRBV5-1 to TRBJ2-5, with D uncertain. This CDR3 spans 12 amino acids. Between the trimmed V and J ends, which lost 0 bases and 7 bases, there was a span of 7 bases. Germline-derived CDR1 and CDR2 are SGHRS and YFSETQ. In nucleotides, the CDR3 is TGCGCCAGCAGCTTGGACTCGTGGACCCAGTACTTC. Amino acids: CASSLDSWTQYF.

The rearrangement joins TRBV21-1 to TRBJ1-1; the table's D call, TRBD1, has no DNA check behind it. TRBV21-1 is labeled a pseudogene. The CDR3 loop spans 13 amino acids. CDR3 in DNA: TGTGCCAGCAGCAAACAGGGGGTCATGAGCGCTTTCTTT. The encoded protein is CASSKQGVMSAFF.

This clone has a single count. This same CDR3 is encoded by further DNA sequences in the sample. This sequence joins TRBV7-9 and TRBJ1-5; a weak D match, TRBD1 (5 bases). The CDR3 runs to 14 residues. V was shortened by 5 bases and J by 5 bases, with 13 bases between the two germline ends. Germline V gene sequence: CDR1 SEHNR, CDR2 FQNEAQ (reference sequence). The CDR3 nucleotides read TGTGCCAGCAGCCTAGGGCAGGGTCATCAGCCCCAGCATTTT. Translating it yields CASSLGQGHQPQHF.

This clone was seen a handful of times. The chain carries TRBV7-8 and TRBJ2-5, with D perhaps TRBD2 (5 bases). The germline V and J ends were trimmed by 5 bases and 1 base, with 17 bases remaining between them. In germline, CDR1 is SGHVS, CDR2 FQNEAQ. This CDR3 spans 16 amino acids. The chain's CDR3 is CASSVGRDTTQETQYF. The CDR3 nucleotides are TGTGCCAGCAGCGTGGGCCGGGATACTACCCAAGAGACCCAGTACTTC.

The V and J genes are TRBV6-5 and TRBJ1-5, with D possibly TRBD1 on 6 matching bases. From germline, CDR1 is MNHEY and CDR2 SVGAGI. Trimming took 4 bases from V and 6 from J, leaving 16 bases between them. The CDR3 sequence is 15 residues long. CDR3 nucleotides: TGTGCCAGCAGTTTTTTTCCAGGGGAGGGTCAGCCCCAGCATTTT. Translating it yields CASSFFPGEGQPQHF.

V usage is TRBV19 and J usage is TRBJ2-2; 15 nucleotides match TRBD2. Germline loops: CDR1 LNHDA, CDR2 SQIVND (reference sequence). Trimming at V came to 4 bases and at J to 1 base, leaving 1 base not matched to a gene. This CDR3 is 17 amino acids long. CDR3 sequence reads: CASSRGLAGGNTGELFF. The CDR3 DNA is TGTGCCAGTAGTAGGGGACTAGCGGGAGGGAACACCGGGGAGCTGTTTTTT. The variable domain in full, with the rest retrieved from reference TRBV19 and TRBJ2-2, is DGGITQSPKYLFRKEGQNVTLSCEQNLNHDAMYWYRQDPGQGLRLIYYSQIVNDFQKGDIAEGYSVSREKKESFPLTVTSAQKNPTAFYLCASSRGLAGGNTGELFFGEGSRLTVL.

In DNA form, the CDR3 reads TGTGCCAGCAGTTACCCGGACGGGGGGATAGAGACCCAGTACTTC. Protein sequence: CASSYPDGGIETQYF. V gene TRBV6-5 combines with J gene TRBJ2-5; the match to TRBD2 covers 7 bases. J was trimmed by 4 bases and V by 2 bases; bases with no gene match: 7. The CDR3 runs to 15 residues. CDR1 is MNHEY, CDR2 SVGAGI, per germline.